This TCR beta chain was sequenced for a study of PD-1 blockade in classical Hodgkin lymphoma. General observations from the study: Researchers reported that CD4+ TCR diversity, though not CD8+, rose significantly by C4D1.

Patients all relapsed after autologous stem cell transplantation, and there was variation in brentuximab vedotin exposure. V shed 3 bases and J 2 bases; nucleotides not matched to a gene: 7. The CDR3 is made up of 17 amino acids. CDR1 and CDR2 (germline): LGHNA, YNFKEQ. TCRdb's copy holds only in-frame clones and misses some; the assay was immunoSEQ multiplex PCR. The table shows 25,000 to 35,000 clones, with 70% to 75% occurring only once. As concerns this clone: What it binds is unknown.

The sample in question was peripheral blood mononuclear cells (PBMCs), obtained before the second cycle of nivolumab. This TCR was recovered from a human donor with classical Hodgkin lymphoma. The rearrangement uses TRBV4-2 and TRBJ2-3; TRBD2 matches 11 bases. The CDR3 spells CASSQILAGGYTDTQYF. DNA for the CDR3: TGTGCCAGCAGCCAGATCCTAGCGGGGGGCTACACAGATACGCAGTATTTT.